This record covers a single T cell receptor (beta chain). Produced via immunoSEQ multiplex PCR; TCRdb's table is partial and in-frame only. Of about 68,000 clones listed, less than 98% are singletons. This entry is derived from a study of technical replicates of blood from a few donors. Losses at the gene ends were 4 bases for V and 4 bases for J; bases not matched to a gene: 9. The CDR3 has 16 amino acids. Germline V gene lookup returns CDR1 MNHNY and CDR2 SVGAGI (reference sequence). Sample: T cells isolated from PBMCs. The genes are TRBV6-6 and TRBJ1-5, with TRBD1 identical over 8 bases. This clonotype originated in a human donor in good health. In DNA form, the CDR3 reads TGTGCCAGCAGTTCTGGACAGGGAATTAAGAATCAGCCCCAGCATTTT. This translates into CASSSGQGIKNQPQHF.